This is a list of T cell receptor beta chains from one sample in a study of blood T cell repertoires in COVID-19. Profiled with immunoSEQ multiplex PCR; TCRdb holds only in-frame clones, not every one. There are some 220,000 clones in the sample; roughly nine tenths occur only once, and roughly 2.8% lies in the top ten. The material sequenced was PBMCs or T cells enriched from blood (not recorded which). The origin of the receptors is a woman in her twenties or thirties who had recovered from COVID-19. Each CDR3 is given with its conserved first and last residue. D genes are given only for firm matches. Where a row states a size, it is once, few, many or the class of an expanded clone; other rows omit it.

J gene | V gene | clone size | D gene | CDR3 DNA | CDR3 protein
TRBJ2-3 | TRBV9 | once | TRBD2 | TGTGCCAGCAGCGTAGAACTCGGGGGGGCTACAGATACGCAGTATTTT | CASSVELGGATDTQYF
TRBJ1-1 | TRBV7-9 | - | - | TGTGCCAGCAGCTTAGACCACAGATTGAACACTGAAGCTTTCTTT | CASSLDHRLNTEAFF
TRBJ1-6 | TRBV5-1 | few | TRBD1 | TGCGCCAGCAGCCTAGGACAGGATTTTGCGGTTGATAATTCACCCCTCCACTTT | CASSLGQDFAVDNSPLHF
TRBJ2-1 | TRBV7-2 | - | TRBD1 | TGTGCCAGCAGCCAGAGACAGGGGGCCGGCGCTGAGCAGTTCTTC | CASSQRQGAGAEQFF
TRBJ2-6 | TRBV6-5 | - | TRBD1 | TGTGCCAGCAGTTTTACAGGGGCCGCTGGGGCCAACGTCCTGACTTTC | CASSFTGAAGANVLTF
TRBJ1-2 | TRBV9 | - | - | TGTGCCAGCAGCCCACACTCCGGACGGGGTTTCTACTATGGCTACACCTTC | CASSPHSGRGFYYGYTF
TRBJ1-1 | TRBV6-5 | - | TRBD1 | TGTGCCAGCAGTTACTCCGGGACAGGGGTAACTGAAGCTTTCTTT | CASSYSGTGVTEAFF
TRBJ1-4 | TRBV9 | - | - | TGTGCCAGCAGCGGACGAGGGCATGAAAAACTGTTTTTT | CASSGRGHEKLFF
TRBJ2-7 | TRBV27 | - | - | TGTGCCAGCAGTAGTTTTGGAGACTACGAGCAGTACTTC | CASSSFGDYEQYF
TRBJ1-2 | TRBV7-2 | - | - | TGTGCCAGCAGCTTATCCAGGGCCATACGGGTATATGGCTACACCTTC | CASSLSRAIRVYGYTF
TRBJ1-5 | TRBV11-2 | many | - | TGTGCCAGCAGCAAGGGGAATGGCAATCAGCCCCAGCATTTT | CASSKGNGNQPQHF
TRBJ1-1 | TRBV7-8 | - | - | TGTGCCAGCAGCTTAATCGGGATGAACACTGAAGCTTTCTTT | CASSLIGMNTEAFF
TRBJ1-6 | TRBV4-3 | once | - | TGCGCCAGCAGCCAACGGGGAGACGGTCGCTCCTATAATTCACCCCTCCACTTT | CASSQRGDGRSYNSPLHF
TRBJ2-5 | TRBV19 | - | - | TGTGCCAGTAGACTAGGAGCGGCCCAGTACTTC | CASRLGAAQYF
TRBJ2-7 | TRBV21-1 | - | - | TGTGCCAGCAGCGCCTCGGGACAGACAGCGGAGGAGCAGTACTTC | CASSASGQTAEEQYF
TRBJ2-1 | TRBV11-2 | once | - | TGTGCCAGCAGCCGAGTCAGGGCTGCTCCCTACAATGAGCAGTTCTTC | CASSRVRAAPYNEQFF
TRBJ2-2 | TRBV3-1/TRBV3-2 | - | - | TGTGCCAGCAGCCAGACTGGTAGCGGGGAGCTGTTTTTT | CASSQTGSGELFF
TRBJ1-5 | TRBV24-1 | - | - | TGTGCCACCAGTCAAGGGGATAGCAATCAGCCCCAGCATTTT | CATSQGDSNQPQHF
TRBJ1-6 | TRBV19 | - | - | TGTGCCAGTACCACCGGGACCAGGGGTAATTCACCCCTCCACTTT | CASTTGTRGNSPLHF
TRBJ1-1 | TRBV6-5 | - | - | TGTGCCAGCAGCTACGGCCAGGACACTGAAGCTTTCTTT | CASSYGQDTEAFF
TRBJ2-4 | TRBV5-6 | - | - | TGTGCCAGCTCACGGGGGAACATTCAGTACTTC | CASSRGNIQYF
TRBJ2-1 | TRBV5-5 | - | - | TGTGCCAGCAGCTTCTCCGACGACAGGTACCTCTACAATGAGCAGTTCTTC | CASSFSDDRYLYNEQFF
TRBJ1-1 | TRBV2 | - | - | TGTGCCAGCTTCTGGGGCTTGAACACTGAAGCTTTCTTT | CASFWGLNTEAFF
TRBJ2-7 | TRBV3-1/TRBV3-2 | once | TRBD1 | TGTGCCAGCAGCCAAGAGACAGGGCGAAGCGAGCAGTACTTC | CASSQETGRSEQYF
TRBJ2-2 | TRBV7-8 | - | - | TGTGCCAGCAGCTTAGCCGGCAGGCTGGCTTCCGGGGAGCTGTTTTTT | CASSLAGRLASGELFF
TRBJ2-2 | TRBV7-3 | - | - | TGTGCCAGCAGCTTAAACACTATAGCGAACACCGGGGAGCTGTTTTTT | CASSLNTIANTGELFF
TRBJ1-2 | TRBV7-3 | - | - | TGTGCCAGCAGCTTAAGGGCAGAGCTAGGCTACACCTTC | CASSLRAELGYTF
TRBJ2-4 | TRBV4-3 | - | - | TGCGCCAGCAGCCAAGATGGGGGCAGCTCAAACATTCAGTACTTC | CASSQDGGSSNIQYF
TRBJ1-1 | TRBV5-6 | - | - | TGTGCCAGCAGCTTCCAGGGTGCTGAAGCTTTCTTT | CASSFQGAEAFF
TRBJ2-5 | TRBV11-2 | - | TRBD2 | TGTGCCAGCAGCTCGGCGGTAGGGGCGGGGGGGCTGGAGACCCAGTACTTC | CASSSAVGAGGLETQYF
TRBJ1-2 | TRBV5-5 | - | - | TGTGCCAGCAGCTTGGAGTGGGGCCGGGACTATGGCTACACCTTC | CASSLEWGRDYGYTF
TRBJ2-5 | TRBV6-5 | - | - | TGTGCCAGCAGAACGGCCCCGGAGGTTGAGACCCAGTACTTC | CASRTAPEVETQYF
TRBJ1-1 | TRBV7-9 | - | - | TGTGCCAGCAGCCCACCGGACGGGGGGAACACTGAAGCTTTCTTT | CASSPPDGGNTEAFF
TRBJ2-1 | TRBV12-5 | few | TRBD1 | TGTGCTAGTGGGTGGGGCCGGGACAGGGGAAAGAATGAGCAGTTCTTC | CASGWGRDRGKNEQFF
TRBJ2-6 | TRBV6-5 | - | - | TGTGCCAGCAGTTCAGCTGGGGCCAACGTCCTGACTTTC | CASSSAGANVLTF
TRBJ2-3 | TRBV19 | few | TRBD1 | TGTGCCAGTAGTGTAACTCACAGGGGGAGCACAGATACGCAGTATTTT | CASSVTHRGSTDTQYF
TRBJ2-2 | TRBV3-1/TRBV3-2 | - | - | TGTGCCAGCAGCCTTGTTATACAGGCCACCGGGGAGCTGTTTTTT | CASSLVIQATGELFF
TRBJ2-3 | TRBV3-1/TRBV3-2 | - | - | TGTGCCAGCAGCCAAGATCTTGTTAGCACAGATACGCAGTATTTT | CASSQDLVSTDTQYF
TRBJ1-2 | TRBV6-5 | - | - | TGTGCCACCCAAGCGCGCAGGGGTTATGGCTACACCTTC | CATQARRGYGYTF
TRBJ1-3 | TRBV5-1 | - | TRBD1 | TGCGCCAGCAGCTGGGGGACAGGGGGATCGTCTGGAAACACCATATATTTT | CASSWGTGGSSGNTIYF
TRBJ1-5 | TRBV27 | - | - | TGTGCCAGCAGCCCACATCTTTTTGCGGGTCAGCCCCAGCATTTT | CASSPHLFAGQPQHF
TRBJ1-1 | TRBV19 | - | - | TGTGCCAGTAGTACTTCAACAGAGATGAACACTGAAGCTTTCTTT | CASSTSTEMNTEAFF
TRBJ1-1 | TRBV5-1 | - | TRBD1 | TGCGCCAGCAGACTAATATTCAGGGGGGACACTGAAGCTTTCTTT | CASRLIFRGDTEAFF
TRBJ1-2 | TRBV7-9 | - | - | TGTGCCAGCAGCTTTAGTGTTAACTATGGCTACACCTTC | CASSFSVNYGYTF
TRBJ2-2 | TRBV5-4 | few | TRBD2 | TGTGCCAGCAGCACCGGGGGACTAGCAATAACCGGGGAGCTGTTTTTT | CASSTGGLAITGELFF
TRBJ1-1 | TRBV11-1 | - | - | TGTGCCAGCAGCTTACGGACACGGATGAACACTGAAGCTTTCTTT | CASSLRTRMNTEAFF
TRBJ2-5 | TRBV7-9 | - | - | TGTGCCAGCAGTGACATAGTAGGGGGATTGGAGACCCAGTACTTC | CASSDIVGGLETQYF
TRBJ1-2 | TRBV7-2 | - | TRBD1 | TGTGCCAGCAGCCCTCCGGGACAGGGGGCGCGAGATGGCTACACCTTC | CASSPPGQGARDGYTF
TRBJ1-1 | TRBV5-6 | many | - | TGTGCCAGCAGCTTGGGGGCCACTGAAGCTTTCTTT | CASSLGATEAFF
TRBJ2-2 | TRBV29-1 | - | TRBD1 | TGCAGCGGGGGGACAGGGGACACCGGGGAGCTGTTTTTT | CSGGTGDTGELFF
TRBJ2-3 | TRBV15 | few | - | TGTGCCACCAGCAGAGTTGGGGGGGCCACAGATACGCAGTATTTT | CATSRVGGATDTQYF
TRBJ1-4 | TRBV7-6 | - | TRBD1 | TGTGCCAGCAGCTTAGGGGGACAGACTAATGAAAAACTGTTTTTT | CASSLGGQTNEKLFF
TRBJ2-1 | TRBV5-5 | few | TRBD2 | TGTGCCAGCAGCTTGCGACTAGCGGGGGCATGGGGGAATGAGCAGTTCTTC | CASSLRLAGAWGNEQFF
TRBJ1-1 | TRBV3-1/TRBV3-2 | - | TRBD1 | TGTGCCACCTTGGACAGGGTGAACACTGAAGCTTTCTTT | CATLDRVNTEAFF